This T cell receptor beta chain was captured by sequencing in a study of cytomegalovirus exposure and HLA in healthy donors. General study results and limits: Three chains linked to CMV were shown in vitro to be specific for CMV antigens. In a later analysis, specific HLA alleles were associated with 15,000 or so TCR beta sequences at a 0.05 false discovery rate. Altogether, some 160 TCR beta chains were recorded as cytomegalovirus-associated.

Primers: 60 Vbeta forward and 13 Jbeta reverse. Some clones are missing from TCRdb's copy, which holds only in-frame ones; the method was immunoSEQ multiplex PCR. The sample shows roughly 70,000 clones, just under 75% of them seen only once. This clone was seen only once. Its cognate antigen is unknown. Trimming shortened V by 1 base and J by 1 base, and 6 bases separated the two germline ends. The CDR3 totals 13 residues. In germline, CDR1 is GTSNPN, CDR2 SVGIG (reference sequence). The specimen sequenced was PBMCs. V and J are TRBV30 and TRBJ2-3; D is ambiguous. This receptor was taken from a human donor in good health. In nucleotides, the CDR3 is TGTGCCTGGAGTGGTGGGCGCACAGATACGCAGTATTTT. As protein: CAWSGGRTDTQYF.